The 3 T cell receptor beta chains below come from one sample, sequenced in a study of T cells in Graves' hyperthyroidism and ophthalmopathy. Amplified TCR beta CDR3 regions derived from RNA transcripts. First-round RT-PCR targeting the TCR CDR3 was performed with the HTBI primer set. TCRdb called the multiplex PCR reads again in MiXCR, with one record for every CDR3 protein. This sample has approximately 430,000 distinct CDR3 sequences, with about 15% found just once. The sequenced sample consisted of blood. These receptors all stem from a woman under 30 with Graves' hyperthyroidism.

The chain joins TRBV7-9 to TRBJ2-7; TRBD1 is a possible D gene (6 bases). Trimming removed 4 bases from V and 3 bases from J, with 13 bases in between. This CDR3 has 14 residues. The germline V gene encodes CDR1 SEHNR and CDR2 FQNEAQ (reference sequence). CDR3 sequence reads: CASSSRQDRYEQYF. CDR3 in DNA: TGTGCCAGCAGCTCACGACAGGACCGCTACGAGCAGTACTTC. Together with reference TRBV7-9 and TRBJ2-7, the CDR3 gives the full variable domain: DTGVSQNPRHKITKRGQNVTFRCDPISEHNRLYWYRQTLGQGPEFLTYFQNEAQLEKSRLLSDRFSAERPKGSFSTLEIQRTEQGDSAMYLCASSSRQDRYEQYFGPGTRLTVT.

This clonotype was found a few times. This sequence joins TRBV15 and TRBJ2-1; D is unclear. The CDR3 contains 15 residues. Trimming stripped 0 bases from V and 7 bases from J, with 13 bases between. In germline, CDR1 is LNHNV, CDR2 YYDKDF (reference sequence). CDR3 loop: CATSREDLKRNEQFF. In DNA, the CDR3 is TGTGCCACCAGCAGAGAAGACCTCAAACGGAATGAGCAGTTCTTC.

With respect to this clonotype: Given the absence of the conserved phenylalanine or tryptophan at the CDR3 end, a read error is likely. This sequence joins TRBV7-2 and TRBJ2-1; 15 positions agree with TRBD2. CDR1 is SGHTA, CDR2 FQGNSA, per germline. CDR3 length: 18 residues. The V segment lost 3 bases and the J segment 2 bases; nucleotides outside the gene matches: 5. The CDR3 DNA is TGTGCCAGCAGCTTGGGACTAGCGGGAGGTCCGGCCTACAATGAGCAGTTCTGC. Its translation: CASSLGLAGGPAYNEQFC.